This is a list of T cell receptor beta chains from one sample in a study of cytomegalovirus exposure and HLA in healthy donors. Sequencing was performed with immunoSEQ multiplex PCR; in TCRdb, only in-frame clones are kept and a portion is missing. The sample lists 250,000 to 400,000 clones; roughly 90% were seen once. Sequencing used PBMCs. These receptors originate from a man younger than 45 in good health and CMV-seronegative. Each CDR3 is given with its conserved first and last residue. Fields, in order: D gene, J gene, V gene, clone size, CDR3 DNA, CDR3 protein. The D gene is left open where the match is weak. Size tells how often a clone was seen (once, few, many) or the class of an expanded clone, and some rows leave it out.

>TRBD1|TRBJ1-5|TRBV2|.
TGTGCCAGCAGCCGAGGACAGGGCGGCAATCAGCCCCAGCATTTT
CASSRGQGGNQPQHF
>.|TRBJ1-6|TRBV4-1|.
TGCGCCAGCAGCCAAGTTACAGGGTTGGAAAGCTCACCCCTCCACTTT
CASSQVTGLESSPLHF
>TRBD1|TRBJ2-7|TRBV6-5|.
TGTGCCAGCAGCCTCGGACAGGGGGAGCAGTACTTC
CASSLGQGEQYF
>.|TRBJ1-1|TRBV29-1|.
TGCAGCGTGAACAGGGTGGGTACTGAAGCTTTCTTT
CSVNRVGTEAFF
>.|TRBJ1-2|TRBV6-1|.
TGTGCCAGCAGTGAATACAGGGTTGACTATGGCTACACCTTC
CASSEYRVDYGYTF
>TRBD2|TRBJ2-3|TRBV19|once
TGTGCCAGTAAAAGGACTAGCGGCACAGATACGCAGTATTTT
CASKRTSGTDTQYF
>.|TRBJ1-6|TRBV4-1|.
TGCGCCAGCAGAGAGATCGACAAATATAATTCACCCCTCCACTTT
CASREIDKYNSPLHF
>.|TRBJ2-5|TRBV7-9|once
TGTGCCAGCAGTCGACAGTCCGGGGAGGCCCAGTACTTC
CASSRQSGEAQYF
>.|TRBJ1-2|TRBV5-1|.
TGCGCCAGCAGCTTAGACAGGCCTAACTATGGCTACACCTTC
CASSLDRPNYGYTF
>.|TRBJ1-6|TRBV12-1|.
TGTGCCAGCAGCGACTGGGGCAGGTTCGGGGGTAATTCACCCCTCCACTTT
CASSDWGRFGGNSPLHF
>TRBD1|TRBJ1-2|TRBV7-8|.
TGTGCCAGCAGCTTAGCGCGTTTAACAGGGGGAGGCTACACCTTC
CASSLARLTGGGYTF